The clone carrying this T cell receptor (beta chain) has at least ten counts. Its specificity is unknown. TCRdb reprocessed the 5' RACE reads via MiXCR and lists one record per CDR3 protein. The data hold 700,000 to 950,000 distinct CDR3 sequences, with around an eighth observed a single time. These data are taken from a study of identical twins. CDR1 is DFQATT, CDR2 SNEGSKA, per germline (reference sequence). The CDR3 is 14 residues long. The V gene end was trimmed by 3 bases and the J gene end by 6 bases; junction bases not matched to a gene: 11. Whole-study results and caveats: High-abundance cord blood beta clonotypes had fewer insertions; memory repertoires showed none. Where out-of-frame alpha sequences were twin-shared, they showed excess low generation probability.

In addition, the sample was reused for a study of yellow fever vaccine responses in identical twins.

Sample: PBMCs. The TCR was taken from a woman in her late teens or twenties in good health. The chain combines TRBV20-1 with TRBJ2-7; 7 nucleotides line up with TRBD2. The CDR3 nucleotides are TGCAGTGCTAGGGATGGGCGGGAGTCCCTCGAGCAGTACTTC. Protein product: CSARDGRESLEQYF.